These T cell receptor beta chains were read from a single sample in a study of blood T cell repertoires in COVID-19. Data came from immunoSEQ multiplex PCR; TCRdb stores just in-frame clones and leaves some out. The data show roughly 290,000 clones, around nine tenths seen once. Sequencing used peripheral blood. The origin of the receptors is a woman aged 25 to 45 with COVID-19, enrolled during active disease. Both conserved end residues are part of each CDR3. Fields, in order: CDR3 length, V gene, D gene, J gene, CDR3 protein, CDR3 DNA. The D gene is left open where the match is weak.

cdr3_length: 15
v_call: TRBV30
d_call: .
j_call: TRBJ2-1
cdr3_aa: CAWSVGPGIYNEQFF
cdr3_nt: TGTGCCTGGAGTGTGGGGCCTGGGATCTACAATGAGCAGTTCTTC

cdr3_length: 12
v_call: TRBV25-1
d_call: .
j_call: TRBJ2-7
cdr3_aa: CATGTGTYEQYF
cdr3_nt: TGTGCCACCGGGACTGGTACCTACGAGCAGTACTTC

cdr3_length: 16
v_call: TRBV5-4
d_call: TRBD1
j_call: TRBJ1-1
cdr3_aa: CAVGQGRGVAGAEAFF
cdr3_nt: TGTGCCGTTGGACAGGGTCGGGGGGTCGCGGGGGCTGAAGCTTTCTTT

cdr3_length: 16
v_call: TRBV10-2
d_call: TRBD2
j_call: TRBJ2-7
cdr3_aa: CASSDAGGPLSNEQYF
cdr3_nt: TGCGCCAGCAGTGATGCGGGAGGGCCTCTTTCCAACGAGCAGTACTTC

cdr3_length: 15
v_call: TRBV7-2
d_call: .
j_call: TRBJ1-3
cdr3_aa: CASSLTGSSGNTIYF
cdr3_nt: TGTGCCAGCAGCTTAACAGGGAGCTCTGGAAACACCATATATTTT

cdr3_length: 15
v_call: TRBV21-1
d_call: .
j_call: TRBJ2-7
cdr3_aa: CASTKSPGHSYEQYF
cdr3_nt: TGTGCCAGCACCAAGTCACCGGGACACTCCTACGAGCAGTACTTC

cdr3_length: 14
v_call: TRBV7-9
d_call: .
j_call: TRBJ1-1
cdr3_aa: CASSLGHSNTEAFF
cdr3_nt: TGTGCCAGCAGCTTAGGCCACTCGAACACTGAAGCTTTCTTT

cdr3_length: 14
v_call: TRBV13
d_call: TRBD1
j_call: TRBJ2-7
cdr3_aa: CASSLRDRDYEQYF
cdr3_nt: TGTGCCAGCAGCTTACGGGACAGGGACTACGAGCAGTACTTC

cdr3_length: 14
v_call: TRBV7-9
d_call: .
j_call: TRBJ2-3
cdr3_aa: CASSPQRGTDTQYF
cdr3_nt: TGTGCCAGCAGCCCACAACGGGGAACAGATACGCAGTATTTT

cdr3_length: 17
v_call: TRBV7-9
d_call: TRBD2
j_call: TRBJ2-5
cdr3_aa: CASSPGTSGRYQETQYF
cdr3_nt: TGTGCCAGCAGCCCCGGGACTAGCGGGAGGTACCAAGAGACCCAGTACTTC

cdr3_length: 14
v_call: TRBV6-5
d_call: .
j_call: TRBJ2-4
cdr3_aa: CASRPSLAKNIQYF
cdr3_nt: TGTGCCAGCAGACCGAGTCTAGCCAAAAACATTCAGTACTTC

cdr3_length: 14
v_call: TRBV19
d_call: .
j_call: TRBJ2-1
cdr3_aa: CASSRGFTYNEQFF
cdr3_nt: TGTGCCAGTAGCAGGGGATTTACCTACAATGAGCAGTTCTTC

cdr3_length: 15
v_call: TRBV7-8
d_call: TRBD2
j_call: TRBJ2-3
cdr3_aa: CASSLVAGSTDTQYF
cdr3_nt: TGTGCCAGCAGCTTAGTAGCGGGTAGCACAGATACGCAGTATTTT

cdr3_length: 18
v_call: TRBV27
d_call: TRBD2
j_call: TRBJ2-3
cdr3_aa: CASSPRVAGGWSKDTQYF
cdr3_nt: TGTGCCAGCAGTCCTAGAGTAGCGGGAGGGTGGTCGAAAGATACGCAGTATTTT

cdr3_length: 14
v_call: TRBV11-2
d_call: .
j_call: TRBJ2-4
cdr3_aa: CASSHRGRDNIQYF
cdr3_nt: TGTGCCAGCAGTCACAGGGGGAGGGACAACATTCAGTACTTC

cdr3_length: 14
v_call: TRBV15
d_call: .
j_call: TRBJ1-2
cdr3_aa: CATSSPDGNYGYTF
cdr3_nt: TGTGCCACCAGCAGTCCCGACGGGAACTATGGCTACACCTTC

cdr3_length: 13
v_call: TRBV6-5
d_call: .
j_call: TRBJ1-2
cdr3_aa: CATHLEVNYGYTF
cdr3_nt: TGTGCCACACACCTCGAGGTTAACTATGGCTACACCTTC

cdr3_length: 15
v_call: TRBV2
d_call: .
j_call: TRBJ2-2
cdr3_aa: CASSEEPGYTGELFF
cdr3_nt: TGTGCCAGCAGTGAAGAACCAGGGTACACCGGGGAGCTGTTTTTT

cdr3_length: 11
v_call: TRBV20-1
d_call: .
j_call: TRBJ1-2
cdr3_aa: CSAIQEYGYTF
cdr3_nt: TGCAGTGCTATACAGGAGTATGGCTACACCTTC

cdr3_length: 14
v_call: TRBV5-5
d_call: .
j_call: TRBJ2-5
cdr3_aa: CASSSYREQETQYF
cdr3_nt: TGTGCCAGCAGCTCATACAGGGAGCAAGAGACCCAGTACTTC